A single sample is the source of the 9 T cell receptor beta chains below, sequenced in a study of response to subunit inactivated influenza vaccine. A single record per CDR3 protein comes from TCRdb applying MiXCR to the RT-PCR reads. The table records around 470,000 distinct CDR3 sequences, approximately 7.8% of them present only once. The source material was PBMCs from blood, sampled around 25 months after vaccination. These receptors were collected from a man between 50 and 70 years old who received an inactivated influenza vaccine.

This clonotype was counted only a few times. The gene calls are TRBV4-1 and TRBJ2-7, with a weak D call TRBD2 (6 bases). Per the germline V gene, CDR1 is MGHRA and CDR2 is YSYEKL. Trimming left V 1 base short and J 1 base short, with 8 bases between. The CDR3 loop spans 14 amino acids. The CDR3, as DNA: TGCGCCAGCAGCCAAGGGGGGGAATCCTACGAGCAGTACTTC. This encodes CASSQGGESYEQYF.

The rearrangement joins TRBV20-1 to TRBJ1-5; no clear D gene. The CDR3 consists of 14 residues. CDR1 and CDR2 (germline): DFQATT, SNEGSKA (reference sequence). Trimming took 0 bases from V and 4 from J, leaving 10 bases between them. The CDR3 DNA sequence: TGCAGTGCTAGAGATTATACAGATAATCAGCCCCAGCATTTT. Protein sequence: CSARDYTDNQPQHF.

In this sample, this clonotype turned up many times. The chain couples TRBV4-1 to TRBJ1-1, with D perhaps matching TRBD1 (5 bases). From germline, CDR1 is MGHRA and CDR2 YSYEKL. The CDR3 has 15 residues. V was shortened by 3 bases and J by 0 bases, with 11 bases between the two germline ends. The CDR3 nucleotides are TGCGCCAGCAGCCAGGGACGGGTCATGAACACTGAAGCTTTCTTT. This gives the protein CASSQGRVMNTEAFF.

This sequence joins TRBV12-3 or TRBV12-4 and TRBJ2-1; 10 nucleotides line up with TRBD2. The length of the CDR3 is 19 residues. V lost 3 bases, J lost 0 bases, and 11 bases stayed unmatched. The CDR3 nucleotides read TGTGCCAGCAGTTTTTGGAGGTTCGAGCGGGGGGGCTCCTACAATGAGCAGTTCTTC. This encodes CASSFWRFERGGSYNEQFF.

This clonotype was observed a few times. A read error is possible here, since a much larger clone lies one base away. The V and J genes are TRBV10-2 and TRBJ2-7; D remains unclear. Germline CDR1 reads WSHSY; CDR2 reads SAAADI. V shed 8 bases and J shed 2 bases, with 13 bases lying between them. The CDR3 loop spans 13 amino acids. The CDR3 here is CASAPGPTYEQYF. The CDR3, as DNA: TGCGCCAGCGCGCCGGGTCCGACCTACGAGCAGTACTTC.

The V call is TRBV18, the J call TRBJ2-7; either TRBD1 or TRBD2 may supply D (5 bases each). The germline V and J ends were trimmed by 3 bases and 5 bases, with 11 bases remaining between them. Germline lookup yields CDR1 KGHSH and CDR2 LQKENI. The CDR3 sequence is 13 residues long. The CDR3 DNA follows: TGTGCCAGCTCACCGGGGGTTTCAGACGAGCAGTACTTC. Its translation: CASSPGVSDEQYF. The variable domain in full, completed from reference TRBV18 and TRBJ2-7, reads NAGVMQNPRHLVRRRGQEARLRCSPMKGHSHVYWYRQLPEEGLKFMVYLQKENIIDESGMPKERFSAEFPKEGPSILRIQQVVRGDSAAYFCASSPGVSDEQYFGPGTRLTVT.

This clonotype was picked up a small number of times. This chain uses TRBV6-1 with TRBJ2-3, with D perhaps matching TRBD1 (5 bases). The ends were cut back, 6 bases at V and 3 bases at J, with 13 bases in the middle. The germline CDR1 and CDR2 sequences are MNHNS and SASEGT. This CDR3 contains 14 residues. The CDR3 region has the DNA TGTGCCAGCAGCTGGGGCAGGCGGACAGATACGCAGTATTTT. Translated: CASSWGRRTDTQYF.

This clonotype has at least ten counts. The chain recombines TRBV7-6 with TRBJ2-2, with 9 bases lining up with TRBD1. The V gene end was trimmed by 5 bases and the J gene end by 5 bases; junction bases not matched to a gene: 6. Germline CDR1 SGHVS, CDR2 FNYEAQ. The CDR3 is 15 residues long. The CDR3 is CASSRTGANTGELFF. The CDR3 DNA sequence: TGTGCCAGCAGCCGGACAGGGGCAAATACCGGGGAGCTGTTTTTT. The whole variable domain, remainder taken from reference TRBV7-6 and TRBJ2-2, is GAGVSQSPRYKVTKRGQDVALRCDPISGHVSLYWYRQALGQGPEFLTYFNYEAQQDKSGLPNDRFSAERPEGSISTLTIQRTEQRDSAMYRCASSRTGANTGELFFGEGSRLTVL.

This clonotype was detected a few times. V and J are TRBV20-1 and TRBJ1-6; D is uncertain. This CDR3 spans 16 amino acids. Germline CDR1 reads DFQATT; CDR2 reads SNEGSKA (reference sequence). V was trimmed by 4 bases and J by 4 bases, leaving 17 bases between them. This chain's CDR3 is CSANDASRYYNSPLHF. The CDR3 nucleotides read TGCAGTGCTAATGATGCCTCGAGGTATTATAATTCACCCCTCCACTTT.